This TCR beta chain stems from a study of Graves' ophthalmopathy and Graves' hyperthyroidism. Turning to the study itself: Samples of peripheral blood were obtained at initial diagnosis, prior to treatment of any kind. Whole-study findings and limits: Blood also contained most of the expanded thyroid clonotypes above 0.001 frequency.

The CDR3 runs to 14 residues. Germline assignment: CDR1 SGHRS and CDR2 YFSETQ. Losses at the gene ends were 3 bases for V and 2 bases for J; bases not matched to a gene: 4. Orbital computed tomography and thyroid ultrasound, along with TRAb, serum thyroxine and clinical symptoms, underpinned diagnosis. PBMCs stemmed from around 9 ml of fresh peripheral blood. For repertoire sequencing, the TCR beta CDR3 regions were amplified from RNA transcripts. Scientists carried out first-round RT-PCR using HTBI primers and then a second-round multiplex PCR. Using its own MiXCR run on the multiplex PCR reads, TCRdb lists one record per CDR3 protein. The table records approximately 700,000 distinct CDR3 sequences, just over 40% of them present only once. This clonotype was recorded many times. Its cognate antigen is unknown.

Sequencing was performed on peripheral blood. This sequence joins TRBV5-1 and TRBJ1-2; 7 bases align to TRBD1. The TCR was taken from an adult man with Graves' ophthalmopathy. DNA for the CDR3: TGCGCCAGCAGCTGGGGGACAGCCAACTATGGCTACACCTTC. This sequence encodes CASSWGTANYGYTF.